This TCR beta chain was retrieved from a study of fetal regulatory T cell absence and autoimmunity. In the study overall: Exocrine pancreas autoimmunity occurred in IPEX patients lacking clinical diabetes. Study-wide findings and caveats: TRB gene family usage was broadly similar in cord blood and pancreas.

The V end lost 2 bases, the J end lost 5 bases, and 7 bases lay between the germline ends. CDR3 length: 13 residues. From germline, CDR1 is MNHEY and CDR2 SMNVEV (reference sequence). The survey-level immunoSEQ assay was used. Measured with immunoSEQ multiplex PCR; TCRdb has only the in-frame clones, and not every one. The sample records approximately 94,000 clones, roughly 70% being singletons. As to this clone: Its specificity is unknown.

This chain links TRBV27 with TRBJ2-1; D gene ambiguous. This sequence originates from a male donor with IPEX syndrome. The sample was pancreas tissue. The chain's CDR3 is CASSLNSNNEQFF. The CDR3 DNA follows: TGTGCCAGCAGTTTAAACAGTAACAATGAGCAGTTCTTC.